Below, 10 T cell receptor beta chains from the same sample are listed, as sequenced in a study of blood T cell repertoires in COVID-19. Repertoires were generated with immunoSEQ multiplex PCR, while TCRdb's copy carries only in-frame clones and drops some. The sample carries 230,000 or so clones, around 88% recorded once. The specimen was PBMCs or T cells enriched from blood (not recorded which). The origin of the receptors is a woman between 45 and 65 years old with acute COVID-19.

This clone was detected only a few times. The CDR3 here is CASSTTGRAIEQYF. As DNA, the CDR3 is TGTGCCAGTAGTACGACAGGGAGAGCAATCGAGCAGTACTTC. The chain links TRBV19 to TRBJ2-7; 7 nucleotides line up with TRBD1. CDR3 length: 14 residues. Germline CDR1 is LNHDA and CDR2 is SQIVND (reference sequence). Trimming took 4 bases from V and 6 from J; bases not matched to a gene: 9.

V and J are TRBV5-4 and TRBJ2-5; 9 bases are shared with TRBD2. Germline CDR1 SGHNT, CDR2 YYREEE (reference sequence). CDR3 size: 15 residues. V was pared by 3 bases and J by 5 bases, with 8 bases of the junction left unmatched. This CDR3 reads CASSSTSGQRETQYF. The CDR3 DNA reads TGTGCCAGCAGCTCGACTAGCGGCCAGAGGGAGACCCAGTACTTC. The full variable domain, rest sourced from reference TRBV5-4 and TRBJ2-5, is ETGVTQSPTHLIKTRGQQVTLRCSSQSGHNTVSWYQQALGQGPQFIFQYYREEENGRGNFPPRFSGLQFPNYSSELNVNALELDDSALYLCASSSTSGQRETQYFGPGTRLLVL.

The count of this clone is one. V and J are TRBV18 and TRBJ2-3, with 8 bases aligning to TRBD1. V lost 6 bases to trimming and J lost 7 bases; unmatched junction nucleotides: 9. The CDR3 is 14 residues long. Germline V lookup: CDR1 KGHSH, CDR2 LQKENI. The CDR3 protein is CASSPDREGNTQYF. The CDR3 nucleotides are TGTGCCAGCTCCCCGGACAGGGAAGGTAATACGCAGTATTTT.

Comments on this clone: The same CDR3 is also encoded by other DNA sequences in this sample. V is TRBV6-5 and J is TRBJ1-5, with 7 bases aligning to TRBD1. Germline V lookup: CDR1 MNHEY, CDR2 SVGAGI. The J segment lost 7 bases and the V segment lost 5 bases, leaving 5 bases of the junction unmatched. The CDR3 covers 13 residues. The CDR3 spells CASSRQGGQPQHF. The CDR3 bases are TGTGCCAGCAGTCGACAGGGAGGACAGCCCCAGCATTTT.

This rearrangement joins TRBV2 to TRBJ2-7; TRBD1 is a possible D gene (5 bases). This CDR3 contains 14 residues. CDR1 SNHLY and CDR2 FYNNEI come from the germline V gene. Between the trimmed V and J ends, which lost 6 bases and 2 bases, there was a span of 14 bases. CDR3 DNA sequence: TGTGCCAGCAGCCCCCAGGGCGGCACCTACGAGCAGTACTTC. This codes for CASSPQGGTYEQYF. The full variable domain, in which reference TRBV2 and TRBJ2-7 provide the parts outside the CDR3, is EPEVTQTPSHQVTQMGQEVILRCVPISNHLYFYWYRQILGQKVEFLVSFYNNEISEKSEIFDDQFSVERPDGSNFTLKIRSTKLEDSAMYFCASSPQGGTYEQYFGPGTRLTVT.

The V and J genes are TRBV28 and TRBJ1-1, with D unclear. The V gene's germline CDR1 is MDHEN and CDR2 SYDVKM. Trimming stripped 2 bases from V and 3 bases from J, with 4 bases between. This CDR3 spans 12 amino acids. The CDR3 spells CASSLQYTEAFF. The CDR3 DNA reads TGTGCCAGCAGTTTACAGTACACTGAAGCTTTCTTT. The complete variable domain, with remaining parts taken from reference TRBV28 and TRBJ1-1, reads DVKVTQSSRYLVKRTGEKVFLECVQDMDHENMFWYRQDPGLGLRLIYFSYDVKMKEKGDIPEGYSVSREKKERFSLILESASTNQTSMYLCASSLQYTEAFFGQGTRLTVV.

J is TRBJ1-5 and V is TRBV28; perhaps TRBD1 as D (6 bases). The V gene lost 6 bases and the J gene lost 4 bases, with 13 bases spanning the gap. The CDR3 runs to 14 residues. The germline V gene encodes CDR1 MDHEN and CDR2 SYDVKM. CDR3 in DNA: TGTGCCAGCAGCCATGGACAGCAAAATCAGCCCCAGCATTTT. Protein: CASSHGQQNQPQHF.

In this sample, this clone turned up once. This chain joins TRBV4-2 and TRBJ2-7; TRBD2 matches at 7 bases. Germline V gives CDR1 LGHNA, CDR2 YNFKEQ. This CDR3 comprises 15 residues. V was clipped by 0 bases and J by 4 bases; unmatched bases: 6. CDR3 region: CASSQEVSGVYEQYF. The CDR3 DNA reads TGTGCCAGCAGCCAAGAAGTCAGCGGGGTGTACGAGCAGTACTTC.

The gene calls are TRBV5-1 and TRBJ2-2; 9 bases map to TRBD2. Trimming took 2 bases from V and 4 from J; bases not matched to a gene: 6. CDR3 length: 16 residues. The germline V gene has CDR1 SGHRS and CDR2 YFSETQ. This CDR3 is CASSLTSGLITGELFF. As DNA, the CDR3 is TGCGCCAGCAGCTTAACTAGCGGGTTGATCACCGGGGAGCTGTTTTTT.

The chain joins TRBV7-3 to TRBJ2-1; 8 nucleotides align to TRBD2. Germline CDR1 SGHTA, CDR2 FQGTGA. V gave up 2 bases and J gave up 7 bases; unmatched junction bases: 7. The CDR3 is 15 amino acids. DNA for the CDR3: TGTGCCAGCAGCTTAGGCAGCGGGAGTGTGAATGAGCAGTTCTTC. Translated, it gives CASSLGSGSVNEQFF.